These T cell receptor beta chains were read from a single sample in a study of T cell responses to AZD1222 COVID-19 vaccine. TCRdb keeps only in-frame clones here, not all; method: immunoSEQ multiplex PCR. Of roughly 140,000 clones in the sample, 85% to 95% were seen once. Sequencing used peripheral blood, obtained after recovery from COVID-19. The receptor set was obtained from an adult who had recovered from COVID-19. Both conserved end residues are part of each CDR3. D genes are given only for firm matches. Clone size is not always given. Where it is, it says once, few, many or a class for expanded clones.

V gene: TRBV6-1
clone size: -
J gene: TRBJ2-7
CDR3 length: 15
D gene: TRBD1
CDR3 protein: CASSETTGGYHEQYF
CDR3 DNA: TGTGCCAGCAGTGAAACGACAGGGGGCTATCACGAGCAGTACTTC

V gene: TRBV6-5
clone size: -
J gene: TRBJ1-3
CDR3 length: 15
D gene: -
CDR3 protein: CASSYSAGSGNTIYF
CDR3 DNA: TGTGCCAGCAGTTACTCGGCCGGGAGTGGAAACACCATATATTTT

V gene: TRBV18
clone size: -
J gene: TRBJ2-1
CDR3 length: 14
D gene: -
CDR3 protein: CASSPELAINEQFF
CDR3 DNA: TGTGCCAGCTCACCGGAACTAGCAATAAATGAGCAGTTCTTC

V gene: TRBV19
clone size: -
J gene: TRBJ1-1
CDR3 length: 15
D gene: -
CDR3 protein: CASLPSGRLNTEAFF
CDR3 DNA: TGTGCCAGTCTTCCTTCCGGACGGCTGAACACTGAAGCTTTCTTT

V gene: TRBV5-1
clone size: -
J gene: TRBJ1-2
CDR3 length: 14
D gene: -
CDR3 protein: CASSLELGVEGYTF
CDR3 DNA: TGCGCCAGCAGCTTGGAGCTCGGCGTGGAGGGCTACACCTTC

V gene: TRBV28
clone size: -
J gene: TRBJ2-7
CDR3 length: 15
D gene: TRBD1
CDR3 protein: CASSLAGQGAHEQYF
CDR3 DNA: TGTGCCAGCAGTCTCGCGGGACAGGGGGCGCATGAGCAGTACTTC

V gene: TRBV27
clone size: -
J gene: TRBJ2-2
CDR3 length: 17
D gene: TRBD2
CDR3 protein: CASSLPGIAGEGGELFF
CDR3 DNA: TGTGCCAGCAGTTTACCCGGAATAGCGGGAGAAGGGGGGGAGCTGTTTTTT

V gene: TRBV3-1/TRBV3-2
clone size: once
J gene: TRBJ2-7
CDR3 length: 14
D gene: -
CDR3 protein: CASSQDLGRYEQYF
CDR3 DNA: TGTGCCAGCAGCCAAGATTTGGGCAGATACGAGCAGTACTTC

V gene: TRBV28
clone size: -
J gene: TRBJ2-7
CDR3 length: 14
D gene: TRBD1
CDR3 protein: CASSSVGQGYEQYF
CDR3 DNA: TGTGCCAGCAGTTCGGTCGGACAGGGCTACGAGCAGTACTTC

V gene: TRBV28
clone size: -
J gene: TRBJ1-1
CDR3 length: 13
D gene: -
CDR3 protein: CASRQIPNTEAFF
CDR3 DNA: TGTGCCAGTAGACAGATACCGAACACTGAAGCTTTCTTT

V gene: TRBV28
clone size: -
J gene: TRBJ2-7
CDR3 length: 16
D gene: TRBD1
CDR3 protein: CASSSPGTGPSYEQYF
CDR3 DNA: TGTGCCAGCAGTTCTCCAGGGACAGGGCCTTCCTACGAGCAGTACTTC

V gene: TRBV28
clone size: -
J gene: TRBJ2-3
CDR3 length: 15
D gene: TRBD2
CDR3 protein: CASASAGGSQWAQYF
CDR3 DNA: TGTGCCAGCGCCTCAGCGGGAGGTTCACAATGGGCGCAGTATTTT

V gene: TRBV30
clone size: once
J gene: TRBJ2-2
CDR3 length: 14
D gene: TRBD1
CDR3 protein: CACKGRGFAGELFF
CDR3 DNA: TGTGCCTGTAAGGGCAGGGGGTTCGCCGGGGAGCTGTTTTTT

V gene: TRBV30
clone size: -
J gene: TRBJ2-2
CDR3 length: 16
D gene: -
CDR3 protein: CAWSVRAGIGTGELFF
CDR3 DNA: TGTGCCTGGAGTGTGCGGGCAGGGATAGGCACCGGGGAGCTGTTTTTT

V gene: TRBV11-2
clone size: -
J gene: TRBJ1-1
CDR3 length: 15
D gene: -
CDR3 protein: CASSLVAGMNTEAFF
CDR3 DNA: TGTGCCAGCAGCTTAGTGGCGGGGATGAACACTGAAGCTTTCTTT

V gene: TRBV28
clone size: -
J gene: TRBJ1-6
CDR3 length: 16
D gene: TRBD1
CDR3 protein: CASSFYRDRGRSPLHF
CDR3 DNA: TGTGCCAGCAGTTTCTATCGGGACAGGGGGAGGTCACCCCTCCACTTT

V gene: TRBV27
clone size: -
J gene: TRBJ2-1
CDR3 length: 17
D gene: -
CDR3 protein: CASSPLGLEGPYNEQFF
CDR3 DNA: TGTGCCAGCAGTCCTCTCGGGTTGGAGGGGCCGTACAATGAGCAGTTCTTC

V gene: TRBV15
clone size: -
J gene: TRBJ2-7
CDR3 length: 16
D gene: TRBD1
CDR3 protein: CATSTRTGDSPYEQYF
CDR3 DNA: TGTGCCACCAGCACCCGAACAGGGGATAGTCCCTACGAGCAGTACTTC

V gene: TRBV5-4
clone size: -
J gene: TRBJ2-3
CDR3 length: 14
D gene: -
CDR3 protein: CASSPEALTDTQYF
CDR3 DNA: TGTGCCAGCAGCCCGGAGGCATTAACAGATACGCAGTATTTT

V gene: TRBV6-6
clone size: -
J gene: TRBJ2-2
CDR3 length: 18
D gene: TRBD1
CDR3 protein: CASRRRQGARANTGELFF
CDR3 DNA: TGTGCCAGCAGACGAAGACAGGGGGCGCGAGCGAACACCGGGGAGCTGTTTTTT

V gene: TRBV30
clone size: -
J gene: TRBJ1-1
CDR3 length: 14
D gene: -
CDR3 protein: CAWSQRQVGNEAFF
CDR3 DNA: TGTGCCTGGAGTCAAAGACAGGTCGGGAATGAAGCTTTCTTT

V gene: TRBV20-1
clone size: -
J gene: TRBJ2-7
CDR3 length: 10
D gene: -
CDR3 protein: CSASRHEQYF
CDR3 DNA: TGCAGTGCCTCTAGGCACGAGCAGTACTTC

V gene: TRBV18
clone size: -
J gene: TRBJ1-2
CDR3 length: 15
D gene: TRBD1
CDR3 protein: CASSPSDRVNYGYTF
CDR3 DNA: TGTGCCAGCTCACCATCGGACAGGGTAAACTATGGCTACACCTTC

V gene: TRBV7-2
clone size: -
J gene: TRBJ1-4
CDR3 length: 13
D gene: -
CDR3 protein: CASSLGTGEKLFF
CDR3 DNA: TGTGCCAGCAGCTTGGGCACAGGGGAAAAACTGTTTTTT

V gene: TRBV18
clone size: -
J gene: TRBJ1-1
CDR3 length: 16
D gene: TRBD1
CDR3 protein: CASFRDRGIMDTEAFF
CDR3 DNA: TGTGCCAGCTTCCGGGACAGGGGGATAATGGACACTGAAGCTTTCTTT

V gene: TRBV21-1
clone size: once
J gene: TRBJ2-7
CDR3 length: 20
D gene: -
CDR3 protein: CASSKKTDSLAGQSSYEQYF
CDR3 DNA: TGTGCCAGCAGCAAAAAGACCGACTCGCTAGCGGGACAAAGCTCCTACGAGCAGTACTTC

V gene: TRBV28
clone size: -
J gene: TRBJ1-2
CDR3 length: 15
D gene: TRBD1
CDR3 protein: CASSWGQGEVYGYTF
CDR3 DNA: TGTGCCAGCAGTTGGGGACAGGGGGAGGTCTATGGCTACACCTTC

V gene: TRBV14
clone size: -
J gene: TRBJ2-7
CDR3 length: 14
D gene: TRBD2
CDR3 protein: CASSLRLAGDEQYF
CDR3 DNA: TGTGCCAGCAGCCTGCGGCTAGCGGGAGACGAGCAGTACTTC

V gene: TRBV11-2
clone size: -
J gene: TRBJ1-2
CDR3 length: 14
D gene: TRBD1
CDR3 protein: CASSSGTGGVGYTF
CDR3 DNA: TGTGCCAGCAGCTCCGGCACAGGGGGCGTTGGCTACACCTTC

V gene: TRBV7-3
clone size: -
J gene: TRBJ2-5
CDR3 length: 14
D gene: TRBD1
CDR3 protein: CASSPGTGRETQYF
CDR3 DNA: TGTGCCAGCAGCCCAGGGACAGGACGCGAGACCCAGTACTTC

V gene: TRBV5-6
clone size: once
J gene: TRBJ2-5
CDR3 length: 15
D gene: -
CDR3 protein: CASSLANLGEETQYF
CDR3 DNA: TGTGCCAGCAGCTTGGCAAATCTGGGAGAAGAGACCCAGTACTTC

V gene: TRBV10-3
clone size: -
J gene: TRBJ2-7
CDR3 length: 13
D gene: TRBD2
CDR3 protein: CAITPGLAREQYF
CDR3 DNA: TGTGCCATCACTCCGGGACTAGCGAGAGAGCAGTACTTC

V gene: TRBV5-1
clone size: -
J gene: TRBJ1-1
CDR3 length: 13
D gene: -
CDR3 protein: CASRNPGDGEAFF
CDR3 DNA: TGCGCCAGCAGGAACCCAGGGGATGGTGAAGCTTTCTTT

V gene: TRBV5-5
clone size: -
J gene: TRBJ2-5
CDR3 length: 15
D gene: -
CDR3 protein: CASSFPPGGRETQYF
CDR3 DNA: TGTGCCAGCAGCTTCCCTCCCGGGGGCCGGGAGACCCAGTACTTC

V gene: TRBV11-2
clone size: -
J gene: TRBJ1-2
CDR3 length: 15
D gene: -
CDR3 protein: CASSSTGQRNYGYTF
CDR3 DNA: TGTGCCAGCAGCTCGACCGGTCAACGAAACTATGGCTACACCTTC

V gene: TRBV7-9
clone size: -
J gene: TRBJ1-1
CDR3 length: 17
D gene: -
CDR3 protein: CASSLTMTDGGEAEAFF
CDR3 DNA: TGTGCCAGCAGCTTAACGATGACAGATGGGGGGGAAGCTGAAGCTTTCTTT

V gene: TRBV28
clone size: -
J gene: TRBJ1-3
CDR3 length: 15
D gene: -
CDR3 protein: CASSFQGKTGNTIYF
CDR3 DNA: TGTGCCAGCAGTTTCCAAGGAAAGACTGGAAACACCATATATTTT

V gene: TRBV6-5
clone size: -
J gene: TRBJ1-6
CDR3 length: 13
D gene: -
CDR3 protein: CASSSQGSSPLHF
CDR3 DNA: TGTGCCAGCAGTTCCCAGGGCTCCTCACCCCTCCACTTT

V gene: TRBV4-1
clone size: -
J gene: TRBJ2-1
CDR3 length: 15
D gene: TRBD2
CDR3 protein: CASSQDGGGPNEQFF
CDR3 DNA: TGCGCCAGCAGCCAAGACGGCGGGGGACCCAATGAGCAGTTCTTC

V gene: TRBV7-9
clone size: -
J gene: TRBJ1-2
CDR3 length: 14
D gene: -
CDR3 protein: CASSLIIEAGGYTF
CDR3 DNA: TGTGCCAGCAGCTTAATTATTGAGGCAGGAGGCTACACCTTC

V gene: TRBV6-5
clone size: -
J gene: TRBJ2-7
CDR3 length: 15
D gene: TRBD1
CDR3 protein: CASSTPQGAAYEQYF
CDR3 DNA: TGTGCCAGCAGTACCCCGCAGGGGGCGGCCTACGAGCAGTACTTC

V gene: TRBV23-1
clone size: -
J gene: TRBJ1-5
CDR3 length: 13
D gene: -
CDR3 protein: CASSQSTGQPQHF
CDR3 DNA: TGCGCCAGCAGTCAATCTACGGGCCAGCCCCAGCATTTT